This record concerns one T cell receptor beta chain sequence. Antigen specificity is unknown. TCRdb's table, derived via immunoSEQ multiplex PCR, lists solely in-frame clones and lacks some. The sample includes 200,000 or so clones, 85% to 95% of them seen just once. The source of the sample is a study of T cell responses to AZD1222 COVID-19 vaccine. Between the trimmed V and J ends, which lost 5 bases and 2 bases, there was a span of 13 bases. This CDR3 spans 15 amino acids. The germline V gene has CDR1 LGHNA and CDR2 YNFKEQ. Broader study findings: Unmutated variant regions are reportedly targeted by nearly half of spike-specific TCRs.

The chain joins TRBV4-2 to TRBJ1-5; a weak D match, TRBD1 (6 bases). This sequence originates from an adult in good health. The sequencing here drew on peripheral blood, taken on day 0 of AZD1222 vaccination. Here the CDR3 reads CASSARSGGNQPQHF. DNA for the CDR3: TGTGCCAGCAGCGCCCGGTCAGGGGGCAATCAGCCCCAGCATTTT.